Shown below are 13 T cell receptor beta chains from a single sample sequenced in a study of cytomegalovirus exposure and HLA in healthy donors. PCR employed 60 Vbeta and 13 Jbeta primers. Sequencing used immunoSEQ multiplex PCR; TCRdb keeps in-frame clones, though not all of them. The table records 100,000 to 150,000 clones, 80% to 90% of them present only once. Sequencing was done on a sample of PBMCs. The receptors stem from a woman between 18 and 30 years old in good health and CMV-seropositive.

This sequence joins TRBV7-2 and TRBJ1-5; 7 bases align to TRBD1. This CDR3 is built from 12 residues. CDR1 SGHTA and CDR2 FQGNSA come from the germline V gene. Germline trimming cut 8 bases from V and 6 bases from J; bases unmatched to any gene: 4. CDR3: CASGTGAQPQHF. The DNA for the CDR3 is TGTGCCAGCGGAACAGGGGCTCAGCCCCAGCATTTT.

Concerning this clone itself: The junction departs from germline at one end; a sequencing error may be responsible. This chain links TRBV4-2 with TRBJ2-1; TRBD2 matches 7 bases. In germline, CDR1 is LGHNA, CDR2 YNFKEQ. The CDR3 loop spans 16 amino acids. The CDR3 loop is CASSQDLGGGYNGQFF. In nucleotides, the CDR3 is TGTGCCAGCAGCCAAGATCTTGGCGGGGGTTACAATGGGCAGTTCTTC.

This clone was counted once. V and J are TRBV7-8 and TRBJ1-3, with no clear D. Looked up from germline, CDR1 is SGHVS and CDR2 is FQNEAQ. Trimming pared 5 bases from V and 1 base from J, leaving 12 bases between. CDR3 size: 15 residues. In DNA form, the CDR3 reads TGTGCCAGCAGCCATCCCGGTACGTCTGGAAACACCATATATTTT. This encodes CASSHPGTSGNTIYF.

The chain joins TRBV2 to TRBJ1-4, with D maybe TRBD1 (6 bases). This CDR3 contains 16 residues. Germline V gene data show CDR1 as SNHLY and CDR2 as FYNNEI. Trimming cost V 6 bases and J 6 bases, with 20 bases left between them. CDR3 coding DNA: TGTGCCAGCAGCGCTTCCAGGGCACAGGGTCATGAAAAACTGTTTTTT. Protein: CASSASRAQGHEKLFF. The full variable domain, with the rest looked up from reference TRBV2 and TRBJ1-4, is EPEVTQTPSHQVTQMGQEVILRCVPISNHLYFYWYRQILGQKVEFLVSFYNNEISEKSEIFDDQFSVERPDGSNFTLKIRSTKLEDSAMYFCASSASRAQGHEKLFFGSGTQLSVL.

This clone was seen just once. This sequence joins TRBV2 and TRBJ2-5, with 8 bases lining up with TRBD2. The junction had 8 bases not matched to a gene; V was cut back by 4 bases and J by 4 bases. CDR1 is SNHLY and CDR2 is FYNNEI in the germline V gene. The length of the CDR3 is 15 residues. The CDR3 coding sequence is TGTGCCAGCAGTGGCGACGGGGGGGGCGCAGAGACCCAGTACTTC. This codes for CASSGDGGGAETQYF.

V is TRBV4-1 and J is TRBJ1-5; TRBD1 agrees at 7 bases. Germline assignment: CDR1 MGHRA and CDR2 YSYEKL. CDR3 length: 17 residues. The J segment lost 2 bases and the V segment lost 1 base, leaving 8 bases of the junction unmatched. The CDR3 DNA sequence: TGCGCCAGCAGCCAAGTTCTAGGGGGCTTCGGCAATCAGCCCCAGCATTTT. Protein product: CASSQVLGGFGNQPQHF.

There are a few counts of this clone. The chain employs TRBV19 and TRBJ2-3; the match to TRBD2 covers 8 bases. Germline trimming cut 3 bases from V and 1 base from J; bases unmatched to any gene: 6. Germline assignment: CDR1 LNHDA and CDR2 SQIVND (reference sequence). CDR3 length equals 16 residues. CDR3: CASSMGAGGRTDTQYF. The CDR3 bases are TGTGCCAGTAGTATGGGTGCGGGGGGACGCACAGATACGCAGTATTTT.

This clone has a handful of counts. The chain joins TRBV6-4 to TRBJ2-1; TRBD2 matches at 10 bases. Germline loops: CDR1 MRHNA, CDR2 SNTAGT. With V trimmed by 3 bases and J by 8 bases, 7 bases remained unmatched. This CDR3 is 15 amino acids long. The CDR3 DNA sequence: TGTGCCAGCAGTGAAGAAAGCGGGGGGGCATATGAGCAGTTCTTC. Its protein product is CASSEESGGAYEQFF.

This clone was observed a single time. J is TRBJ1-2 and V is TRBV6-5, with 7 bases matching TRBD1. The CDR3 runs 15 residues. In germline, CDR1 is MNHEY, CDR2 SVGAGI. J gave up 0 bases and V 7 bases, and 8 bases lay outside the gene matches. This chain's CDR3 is CASTFTGETNYGYTF. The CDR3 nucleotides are TGTGCCAGCACCTTTACAGGGGAAACTAACTATGGCTACACCTTC.

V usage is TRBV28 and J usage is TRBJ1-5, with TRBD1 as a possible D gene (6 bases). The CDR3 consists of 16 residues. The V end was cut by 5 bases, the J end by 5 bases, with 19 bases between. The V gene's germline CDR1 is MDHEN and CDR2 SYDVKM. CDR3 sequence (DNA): TGTGCCAGCAGTACCCAAGGGGGGGGGAAGTATCAGCCCCAGCATTTT. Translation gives CASSTQGGGKYQPQHF.

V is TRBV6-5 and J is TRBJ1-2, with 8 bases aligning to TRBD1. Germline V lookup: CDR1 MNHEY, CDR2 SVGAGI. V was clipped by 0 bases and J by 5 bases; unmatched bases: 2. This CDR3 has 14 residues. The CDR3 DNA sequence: TGTGCCAGCAGTTACTCCGACAGGGGTTATGGCTACACCTTC. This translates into CASSYSDRGYGYTF.

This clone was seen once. The CDR3 spells CASSYSVLNTEAFF. The CDR3 coding sequence is TGTGCCAGCAGTTACTCTGTCCTAAACACTGAAGCTTTCTTT. The chain is built from TRBV6-6 and TRBJ1-1; D is uncertain. CDR1 MNHNY and CDR2 SVGAGI come from the germline V gene (reference sequence). The CDR3 runs to 14 residues. V was shortened by 0 bases and J by 2 bases, with 7 bases between the two germline ends.

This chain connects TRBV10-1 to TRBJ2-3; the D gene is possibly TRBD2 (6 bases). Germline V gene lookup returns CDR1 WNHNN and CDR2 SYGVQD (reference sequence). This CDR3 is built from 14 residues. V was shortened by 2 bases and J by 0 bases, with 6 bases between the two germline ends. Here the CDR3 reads CASSEAGSTDTQYF. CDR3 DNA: TGCGCCAGCAGTGAGGCGGGAAGCACAGATACGCAGTATTTT.